This TCR beta chain originates from a study of blood T cell repertoires in COVID-19. Produced via immunoSEQ multiplex PCR; TCRdb's table is partial and in-frame only. The sample gives some 93,000 clones, about 85% of which show up once; 24% is in the top ten. This CDR3 is 14 amino acids long. CDR1 is SGHAT, CDR2 FQNNGV, per germline. The trim removed 2 bases at V and 5 bases at J, leaving 4 bases unmatched. This receptor was identified in a human donor in a cohort sampled during active COVID-19. The specimen was peripheral blood. The chain combines TRBV11-2 with TRBJ1-1; 8 bases fit TRBD1. The CDR3 protein is CASSLSGGWTEAFF. In DNA, the CDR3 is TGTGCCAGCAGCTTATCAGGGGGCTGGACTGAAGCTTTCTTT.